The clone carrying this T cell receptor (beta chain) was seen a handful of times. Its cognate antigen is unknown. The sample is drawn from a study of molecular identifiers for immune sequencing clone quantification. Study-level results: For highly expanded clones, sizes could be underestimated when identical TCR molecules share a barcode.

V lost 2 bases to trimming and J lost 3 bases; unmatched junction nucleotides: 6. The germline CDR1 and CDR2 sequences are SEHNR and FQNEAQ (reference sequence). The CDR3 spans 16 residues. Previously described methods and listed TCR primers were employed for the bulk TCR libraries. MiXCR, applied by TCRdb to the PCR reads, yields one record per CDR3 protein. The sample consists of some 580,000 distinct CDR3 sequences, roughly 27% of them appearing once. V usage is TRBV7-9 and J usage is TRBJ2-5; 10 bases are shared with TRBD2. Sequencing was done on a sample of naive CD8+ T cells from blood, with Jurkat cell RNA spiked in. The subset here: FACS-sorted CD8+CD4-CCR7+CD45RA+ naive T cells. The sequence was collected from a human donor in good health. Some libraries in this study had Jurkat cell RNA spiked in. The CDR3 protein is CASSLRSGGAEETQYF. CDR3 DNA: TGTGCCAGCAGCTTAAGGAGCGGGGGGGCGGAAGAGACCCAGTACTTC.